Listed below are T cell receptor beta chains from one sample, sequenced in a study of T cells after posttransplantation cyclophosphamide. Produced via immunoSEQ multiplex PCR; TCRdb's table is partial and in-frame only. The data show some 61,000 clones, 93% seen once. The source material was PBMCs. Every receptor here comes from a woman younger than 45 in good health and a related stem cell transplant donor. CDR3s include the opening cysteine and the closing phenylalanine or tryptophan. D genes are given only for firm matches. Rows may omit the clone size; those that give it use once, few, many or a size class.

abundance: .; j_gene: TRBJ2-5; v_gene: TRBV10-3; d_gene: .; CDR3aa: CAISEPSGGRETQYF; CDR3nt: TGTGCCATCAGTGAACCGTCTGGAGGGAGAGAGACCCAGTACTTC
abundance: .; j_gene: TRBJ1-3; v_gene: TRBV6-5; d_gene: .; CDR3aa: CASSYGGVGNTIYF; CDR3nt: TGTGCCAGCAGTTACGGGGGAGTGGGAAACACCATATATTTT
abundance: .; j_gene: TRBJ2-5; v_gene: TRBV4-2; d_gene: .; CDR3aa: CASSQDYLGETQYF; CDR3nt: TGTGCCAGCAGCCAAGATTACCTTGGAGAGACCCAGTACTTC
abundance: once; j_gene: TRBJ1-3; v_gene: TRBV30; d_gene: .; CDR3aa: CAWSRNSGNTIYF; CDR3nt: TGTGCCTGGAGCAGGAACTCTGGAAACACCATATATTTT
abundance: .; j_gene: TRBJ2-1; v_gene: TRBV2; d_gene: TRBD2; CDR3aa: CASILVSAGGPWNEQFF; CDR3nt: TGTGCCAGCATTCTTGTATCAGCGGGGGGTCCTTGGAATGAGCAGTTCTTC
abundance: .; j_gene: TRBJ2-7; v_gene: TRBV10-3; d_gene: .; CDR3aa: CAISAGDEQYF; CDR3nt: TGTGCCATCAGTGCGGGGGACGAGCAGTACTTC
abundance: .; j_gene: TRBJ1-4; v_gene: TRBV6-6; d_gene: .; CDR3aa: CASSFSSGGEEKLFF; CDR3nt: TGTGCCAGCAGTTTTTCGTCCGGGGGTGAGGAAAAACTGTTTTTT
abundance: .; j_gene: TRBJ1-1; v_gene: TRBV5-1; d_gene: .; CDR3aa: CASSLDRQATEAFF; CDR3nt: TGCGCCAGCAGCTTGGACAGGCAGGCCACTGAAGCTTTCTTT
abundance: .; j_gene: TRBJ2-7; v_gene: TRBV10-2; d_gene: .; CDR3aa: CASSDITASLYEQYF; CDR3nt: TGCGCCAGCAGTGATATCACCGCCTCCCTTTACGAGCAGTACTTC
abundance: .; j_gene: TRBJ2-3; v_gene: TRBV4-1; d_gene: .; CDR3aa: CASGPSTINTQYF; CDR3nt: TGCGCCAGCGGTCCATCTACGATAAATACGCAGTATTTT
abundance: once; j_gene: TRBJ2-7; v_gene: TRBV19; d_gene: .; CDR3aa: CASAGRPYEQYF; CDR3nt: TGTGCCAGTGCGGGACGCCCCTACGAGCAGTACTTC
abundance: .; j_gene: TRBJ1-4; v_gene: TRBV19; d_gene: .; CDR3aa: CASSIPGLPTTNEKLFF; CDR3nt: TGTGCCAGTAGTATTCCTGGACTCCCTACAACTAATGAAAAACTGTTTTTT
abundance: .; j_gene: TRBJ1-2; v_gene: TRBV11-2; d_gene: .; CDR3aa: CASSPVELYGYTF; CDR3nt: TGTGCCAGCAGCCCCGTGGAGCTTTATGGCTACACCTTC
abundance: once; j_gene: TRBJ2-5; v_gene: TRBV5-1; d_gene: TRBD1; CDR3aa: CASSWDSQETQYF; CDR3nt: TGCGCCAGCAGCTGGGACAGCCAAGAGACCCAGTACTTC
abundance: .; j_gene: TRBJ1-2; v_gene: TRBV6-5; d_gene: .; CDR3aa: CASSQRTQARYTF; CDR3nt: TGTGCCAGCAGTCAGCGGACCCAAGCTCGCTACACCTTC
abundance: .; j_gene: TRBJ1-4; v_gene: TRBV2; d_gene: .; CDR3aa: CASSRAANNEKLFF; CDR3nt: TGTGCCAGCAGCCGGGCCGCTAATAATGAAAAACTGTTTTTT
abundance: .; j_gene: TRBJ1-5; v_gene: TRBV7-2; d_gene: .; CDR3aa: CASSAPTQPQHF; CDR3nt: TGTGCCAGCAGCGCCCCGACTCAGCCCCAGCATTTT
abundance: .; j_gene: TRBJ2-3; v_gene: TRBV6-5; d_gene: .; CDR3aa: CASSFNSNTDTQYF; CDR3nt: TGTGCCAGCAGTTTCAACTCAAACACAGATACGCAGTATTTT
abundance: .; j_gene: TRBJ2-5; v_gene: TRBV27; d_gene: TRBD1; CDR3aa: CASSGTGYFQETQYF; CDR3nt: TGTGCCAGCAGCGGGACAGGATACTTTCAAGAGACCCAGTACTTC
abundance: .; j_gene: TRBJ2-7; v_gene: TRBV30; d_gene: .; CDR3aa: CAWRAGGREQYF; CDR3nt: TGTGCCTGGAGAGCTGGGGGGCGCGAGCAGTACTTC
abundance: .; j_gene: TRBJ2-2; v_gene: TRBV29-1; d_gene: .; CDR3aa: CSVADINTGELFF; CDR3nt: TGCAGCGTTGCCGACATAAACACCGGGGAGCTGTTTTTT
abundance: .; j_gene: TRBJ1-1; v_gene: TRBV19; d_gene: TRBD1; CDR3aa: CASSLTGGLTEAFF; CDR3nt: TGTGCCAGTAGTCTAACAGGGGGCTTGACTGAAGCTTTCTTT
abundance: .; j_gene: TRBJ2-7; v_gene: TRBV27; d_gene: .; CDR3aa: CASSLGPRTYEQYF; CDR3nt: TGTGCCAGCAGTTTAGGGCCTCGGACCTACGAGCAGTACTTC
abundance: .; j_gene: TRBJ2-4; v_gene: TRBV28; d_gene: .; CDR3aa: CASSRVEPSIQYF; CDR3nt: TGTGCCTCCTCCAGGGTGGAACCAAGCATTCAGTACTTC
abundance: .; j_gene: TRBJ1-2; v_gene: TRBV7-2; d_gene: TRBD1; CDR3aa: CASSRNRGNYGYTF; CDR3nt: TGTGCCAGCAGCCGGAACAGGGGCAACTATGGCTACACCTTC
abundance: .; j_gene: TRBJ1-4; v_gene: TRBV4-1; d_gene: TRBD1; CDR3aa: CASSPPRTGSGEKLFF; CDR3nt: TGCGCCAGCAGCCCTCCCCGGACAGGGTCGGGTGAAAAACTGTTTTTT
abundance: .; j_gene: TRBJ2-3; v_gene: TRBV4-2; d_gene: .; CDR3aa: CASSQEEQGADTQYF; CDR3nt: TGTGCCAGCAGCCAAGAGGAACAGGGAGCAGATACGCAGTATTTT
abundance: .; j_gene: TRBJ2-7; v_gene: TRBV7-3; d_gene: TRBD1; CDR3aa: CASSRGGTGDYEQYF; CDR3nt: TGTGCCAGCAGCCGAGGAGGGACAGGGGACTACGAGCAGTACTTC
abundance: .; j_gene: TRBJ1-6; v_gene: TRBV6-4; d_gene: TRBD1; CDR3aa: CASSEDPGQENSPLHF; CDR3nt: TGTGCCAGCAGTGAAGATCCGGGACAGGAAAATTCACCCCTCCACTTT
abundance: .; j_gene: TRBJ2-5; v_gene: TRBV9; d_gene: TRBD2; CDR3aa: CASSVATGTSGIQETQYF; CDR3nt: TGTGCCAGCAGCGTAGCTACAGGGACTAGCGGGATCCAAGAGACCCAGTACTTC
abundance: .; j_gene: TRBJ1-1; v_gene: TRBV5-6; d_gene: TRBD1; CDR3aa: CASSLPTGGTEAFF; CDR3nt: TGTGCCAGCAGCTTGCCGACAGGGGGTACTGAAGCTTTCTTT
abundance: .; j_gene: TRBJ2-6; v_gene: TRBV18; d_gene: .; CDR3aa: CASSPPPGTGANVLTF; CDR3nt: TGTGCCAGCTCACCACCGCCGGGTACTGGGGCCAACGTCCTGACTTTC
abundance: .; j_gene: TRBJ2-3; v_gene: TRBV4-3; d_gene: TRBD2; CDR3aa: CASSLGLAGPADTQYF; CDR3nt: TGCGCCAGCAGCCTTGGACTAGCGGGGCCCGCAGATACGCAGTATTTT
abundance: .; j_gene: TRBJ2-1; v_gene: TRBV2; d_gene: .; CDR3aa: CASMGDGNEQFF; CDR3nt: TGTGCCAGCATGGGGGACGGCAATGAGCAGTTCTTC
abundance: .; j_gene: TRBJ1-2; v_gene: TRBV2; d_gene: TRBD1; CDR3aa: CASRTGTGYGYGYTF; CDR3nt: TGTGCCAGCAGAACCGGGACAGGGTACGGCTATGGCTACACCTTC
abundance: .; j_gene: TRBJ1-6; v_gene: TRBV7-2; d_gene: TRBD1; CDR3aa: CASSSRSGTGGSPLHF; CDR3nt: TGTGCCAGCAGCTCCCGCTCCGGGACAGGGGGCTCACCCCTCCACTTT
abundance: .; j_gene: TRBJ2-7; v_gene: TRBV7-6; d_gene: .; CDR3aa: CASSLEGPTYEQYF; CDR3nt: TGTGCCAGCAGCTTAGAGGGCCCCACCTACGAGCAGTACTTC
abundance: once; j_gene: TRBJ2-1; v_gene: TRBV6-5; d_gene: .; CDR3aa: CASSYSWNEQFF; CDR3nt: TGTGCCAGCAGTTACTCGTGGAATGAGCAGTTCTTC
abundance: .; j_gene: TRBJ1-3; v_gene: TRBV7-8; d_gene: .; CDR3aa: CASSPIYPLWAGNTIYF; CDR3nt: TGTGCCAGCAGCCCCATTTACCCGTTATGGGCAGGAAACACCATATATTTT
abundance: .; j_gene: TRBJ1-1; v_gene: TRBV5-1; d_gene: .; CDR3aa: CASTRTGRGEAFF; CDR3nt: TGCGCCAGCACCAGGACCGGCCGGGGTGAAGCCTTCTTT
abundance: .; j_gene: TRBJ2-4; v_gene: TRBV7-2; d_gene: .; CDR3aa: CASSPRDRSIQYF; CDR3nt: TGTGCCAGCAGCCCCCGGGACCGCTCAATTCAGTACTTC
abundance: .; j_gene: TRBJ2-1; v_gene: TRBV27; d_gene: .; CDR3aa: CASSFRQAYNEQFF; CDR3nt: TGTGCCAGCAGTTTCCGACAGGCCTACAATGAGCAGTTCTTC